These 5 T cell receptor beta chains were sequenced from one sample in a study of CD8 T cells in Susac syndrome. RNA totalling about 0.5 to 1 ug underwent reverse transcription with random hexamers. TCRdb re-called the immunoSEQ multiplex PCR reads through MiXCR, storing one row per CDR3 protein. Of under 350,000 distinct CDR3 sequences in the sample, around 92% were seen once. Sequencing used CD4+ T cells from PBMCs. These receptors came from a human donor with multiple sclerosis.

The J gene is TRBJ2-3, the V gene TRBV6-1, with D uncertain. V was pared by 0 bases and J by 8 bases, with 12 bases between. CDR1 and CDR2 from the germline V gene are MNHNS and SASEGT. This CDR3 contains 14 residues. As DNA, the CDR3 is TGTGCCAGCAGTGAAGCGTTCCCCGTGGGTACGCAGTATTTT. Encoded protein: CASSEAFPVGTQYF.

The chain carries TRBV5-4 and TRBJ2-1; 9 positions agree with TRBD1. Trimming at V came to 5 bases and at J to 6 bases, leaving 6 bases not matched to a gene. Germline V gene data show CDR1 as SGHNT and CDR2 as YYREEE (reference sequence). The CDR3 consists of 14 residues. CDR3 sequence reads: CASRSGTGLNEQFF. The CDR3 bases are TGTGCCAGCAGATCCGGGACAGGGCTCAATGAGCAGTTCTTC.

This rearrangement joins TRBV7-9 to TRBJ2-3, with TRBD2 matching 7 bases. The CDR3 length is 15 residues. Germline V gene data show CDR1 as SEHNR and CDR2 as FQNEAQ (reference sequence). The V segment lost 5 bases and the J segment 3 bases; nucleotides outside the gene matches: 8. The CDR3: CASSPGDGGTDTQYF. CDR3 nucleotide sequence: TGTGCCAGCAGCCCCGGGGACGGGGGGACAGATACGCAGTATTTT.

V gene TRBV5-4 combines with J gene TRBJ2-5; D is possibly TRBD1 (5 bases). Trimming pared 2 bases from V and 0 bases from J, leaving 11 bases between. CDR1 and CDR2 (germline): SGHNT, YYREEE (reference sequence). The CDR3 is 15 amino acids. As DNA, the CDR3 is TGTGCCAGCAGCTTCGACAGCTGGTACCAAGAGACCCAGTACTTC. Its translation: CASSFDSWYQETQYF. The variable domain in full, completed from reference TRBV5-4 and TRBJ2-5, reads ETGVTQSPTHLIKTRGQQVTLRCSSQSGHNTVSWYQQALGQGPQFIFQYYREEENGRGNFPPRFSGLQFPNYSSELNVNALELDDSALYLCASSFDSWYQETQYFGPGTRLLVL.

The chain links TRBV7-9 to TRBJ1-4, with a tentative D call TRBD1 (5 bases). Germline CDR1 is SEHNR and CDR2 is FQNEAQ (reference sequence). This CDR3 contains 15 residues. Trimming stripped 2 bases from V and 2 bases from J, with 9 bases between. CDR3 DNA sequence: TGTGCCAGCAGCTTATTGGGGGTTACTAATGAAAAACTGTTTTTT. Its protein is CASSLLGVTNEKLFF.